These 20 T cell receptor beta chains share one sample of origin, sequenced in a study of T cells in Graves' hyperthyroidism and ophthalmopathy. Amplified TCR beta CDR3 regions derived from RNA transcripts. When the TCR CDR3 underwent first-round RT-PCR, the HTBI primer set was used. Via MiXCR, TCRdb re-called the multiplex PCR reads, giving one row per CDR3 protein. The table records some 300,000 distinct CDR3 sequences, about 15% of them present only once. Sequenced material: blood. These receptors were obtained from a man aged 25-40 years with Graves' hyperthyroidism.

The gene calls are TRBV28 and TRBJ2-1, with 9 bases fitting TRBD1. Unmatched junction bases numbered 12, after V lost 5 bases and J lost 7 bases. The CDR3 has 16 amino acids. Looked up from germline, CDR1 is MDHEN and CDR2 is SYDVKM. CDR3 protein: CASSPMDGTGRNEQFF. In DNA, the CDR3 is TGTGCCAGCAGTCCTATGGACGGGACAGGGAGAAATGAGCAGTTCTTC.

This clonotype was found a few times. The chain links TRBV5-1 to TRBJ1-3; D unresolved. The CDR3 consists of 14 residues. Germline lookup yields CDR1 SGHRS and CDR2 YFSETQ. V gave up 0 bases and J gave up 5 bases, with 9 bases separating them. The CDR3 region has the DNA TGCGCCAGCAGCTTGGCCGGCAACCGAAACACCATATATTTT. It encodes CASSLAGNRNTIYF.

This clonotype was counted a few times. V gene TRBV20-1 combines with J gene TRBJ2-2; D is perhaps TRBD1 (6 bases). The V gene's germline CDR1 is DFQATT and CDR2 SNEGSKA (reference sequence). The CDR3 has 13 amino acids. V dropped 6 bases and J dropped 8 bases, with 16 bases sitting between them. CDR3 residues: CSAPRTARGELFF. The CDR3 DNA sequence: TGCAGTGCCCCCAGGACAGCAAGAGGGGAGCTGTTTTTT.

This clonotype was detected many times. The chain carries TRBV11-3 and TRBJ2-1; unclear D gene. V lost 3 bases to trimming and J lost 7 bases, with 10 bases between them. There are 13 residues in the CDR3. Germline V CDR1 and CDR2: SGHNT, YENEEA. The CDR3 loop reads CASSFGYSNEQFF. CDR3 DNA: TGTGCCAGCAGCTTCGGATACTCAAATGAGCAGTTCTTC.

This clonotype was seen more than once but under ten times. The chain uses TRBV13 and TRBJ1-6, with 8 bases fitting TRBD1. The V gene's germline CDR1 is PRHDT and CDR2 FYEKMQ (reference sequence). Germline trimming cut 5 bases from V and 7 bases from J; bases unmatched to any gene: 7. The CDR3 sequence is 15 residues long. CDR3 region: CASSAGDRGNSPLHF. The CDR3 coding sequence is TGTGCCAGCAGCGCAGGAGACAGGGGCAATTCACCCCTCCACTTT. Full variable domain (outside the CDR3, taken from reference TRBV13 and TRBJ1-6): AAGVIQSPRHLIKEKRETATLKCYPIPRHDTVYWYQQGPGQDPQFLISFYEKMQSDKGSIPDRFSAQQFSDYHSELNMSSLELGDSALYFCASSAGDRGNSPLHFGNGTRLTVT.

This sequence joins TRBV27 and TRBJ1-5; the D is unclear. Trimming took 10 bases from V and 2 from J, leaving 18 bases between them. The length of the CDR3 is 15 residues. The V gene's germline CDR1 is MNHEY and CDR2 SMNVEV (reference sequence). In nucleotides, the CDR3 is TGTGCCACCCTCTGGGGAGGGCCTGGCAATCAGCCCCAGCATTTT. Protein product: CATLWGGPGNQPQHF.

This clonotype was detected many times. CDR3 residues: CASSLVPGGNQPQHF. The CDR3 nucleotides read TGCGCCAGCAGCTTGGTTCCGGGCGGCAATCAGCCCCAGCATTTT. V usage is TRBV5-1 and J usage is TRBJ1-5; D uncertain. Trimming left V 0 bases short and J 2 bases short, with 9 bases between. CDR1 and CDR2 from the germline V gene are SGHRS and YFSETQ. The CDR3 extends over 15 amino acids.

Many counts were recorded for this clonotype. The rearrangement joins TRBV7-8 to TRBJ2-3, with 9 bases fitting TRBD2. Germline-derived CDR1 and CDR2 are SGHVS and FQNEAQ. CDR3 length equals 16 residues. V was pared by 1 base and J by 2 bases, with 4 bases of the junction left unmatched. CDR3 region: CASSLGLAEPTDTQYF. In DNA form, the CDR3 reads TGTGCCAGCAGCTTAGGACTAGCGGAGCCCACAGATACGCAGTATTTT. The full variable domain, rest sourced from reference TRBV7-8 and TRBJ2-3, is GAGVSQSPRYKVAKRGQDVALRCDPISGHVSLFWYQQALGQGPEFLTYFQNEAQLDKSGLPSDRFFAERPEGSVSTLKIQRTQQEDSAVYLCASSLGLAEPTDTQYFGPGTRLTVL.

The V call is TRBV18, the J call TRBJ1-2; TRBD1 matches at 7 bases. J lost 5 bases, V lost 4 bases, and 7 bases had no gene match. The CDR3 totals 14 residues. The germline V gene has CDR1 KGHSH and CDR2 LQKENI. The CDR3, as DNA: TGTGCCAGCTCACTTCAAGGGGGCGCTTATGGCTACACCTTC. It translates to CASSLQGGAYGYTF.

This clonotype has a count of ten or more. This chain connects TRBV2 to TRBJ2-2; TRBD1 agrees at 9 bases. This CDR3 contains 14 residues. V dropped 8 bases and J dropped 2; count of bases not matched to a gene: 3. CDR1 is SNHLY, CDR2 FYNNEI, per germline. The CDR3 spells CASEDRGNTGELFF. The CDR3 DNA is TGTGCCAGCGAGGACAGGGGAAACACCGGGGAGCTGTTTTTT.

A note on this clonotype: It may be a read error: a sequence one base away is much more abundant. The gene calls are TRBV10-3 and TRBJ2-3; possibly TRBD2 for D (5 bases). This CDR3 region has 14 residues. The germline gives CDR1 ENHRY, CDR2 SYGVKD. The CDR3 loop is CAISTPSSTDTRYF. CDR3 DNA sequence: TGTGCCATCAGCACGCCTTCTAGCACAGATACGCGGTATTTT.

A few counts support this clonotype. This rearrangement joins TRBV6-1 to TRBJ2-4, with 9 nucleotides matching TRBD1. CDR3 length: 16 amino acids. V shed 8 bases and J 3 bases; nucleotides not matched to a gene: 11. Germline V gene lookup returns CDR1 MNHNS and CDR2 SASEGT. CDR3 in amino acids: CASGHRDRVFKNIQYF. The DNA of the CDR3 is TGTGCCAGCGGTCACCGGGACAGGGTTTTCAAAAACATTCAGTACTTC.

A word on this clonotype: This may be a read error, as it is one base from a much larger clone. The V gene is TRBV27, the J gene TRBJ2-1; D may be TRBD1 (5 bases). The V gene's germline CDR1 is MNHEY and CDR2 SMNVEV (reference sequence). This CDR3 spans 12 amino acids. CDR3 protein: CASTTGYNERFF. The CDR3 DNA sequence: TGTGCCAGCACCACAGGATACAATGAGCGGTTCTTC.

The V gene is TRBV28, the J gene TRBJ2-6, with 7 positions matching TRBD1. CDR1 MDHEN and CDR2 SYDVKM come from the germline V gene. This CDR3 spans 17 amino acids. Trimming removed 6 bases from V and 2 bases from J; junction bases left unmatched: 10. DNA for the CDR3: TGTGCCAGCAGCCTCCTGCTAGGGACAGCTGGGGCCAACGTCCTGACTTTC. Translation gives CASSLLLGTAGANVLTF. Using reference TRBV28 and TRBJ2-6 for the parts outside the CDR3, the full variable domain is DVKVTQSSRYLVKRTGEKVFLECVQDMDHENMFWYRQDPGLGLRLIYFSYDVKMKEKGDIPEGYSVSREKKERFSLILESASTNQTSMYLCASSLLLGTAGANVLTFGAGSRLTVL.

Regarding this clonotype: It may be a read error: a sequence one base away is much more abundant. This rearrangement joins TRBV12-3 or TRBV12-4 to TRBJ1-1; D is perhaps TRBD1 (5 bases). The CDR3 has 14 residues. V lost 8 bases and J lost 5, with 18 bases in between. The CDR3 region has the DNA TGTGCCAGCCGCACGGTGGATGGGGCTACTGAAGCTTTCTTT. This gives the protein CASRTVDGATEAFF.

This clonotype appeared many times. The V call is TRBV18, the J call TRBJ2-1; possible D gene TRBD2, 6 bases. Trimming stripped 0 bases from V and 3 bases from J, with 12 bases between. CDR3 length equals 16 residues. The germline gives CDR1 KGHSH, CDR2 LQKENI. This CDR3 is CASSPPASAHYNEQFF. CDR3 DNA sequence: TGTGCCAGCTCACCACCGGCTAGCGCCCACTACAATGAGCAGTTCTTC.

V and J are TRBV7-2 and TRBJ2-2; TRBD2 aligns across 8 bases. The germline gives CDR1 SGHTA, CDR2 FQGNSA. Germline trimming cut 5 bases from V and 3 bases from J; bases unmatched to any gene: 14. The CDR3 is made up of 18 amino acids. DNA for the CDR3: TGTGCCAGCAGCCCAACGAAGACTAGCGAGAGTGACACCGGGGAGCTGTTTTTT. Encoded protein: CASSPTKTSESDTGELFF.

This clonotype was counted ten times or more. CDR3 sequence reads: CASSQPGQYEQYF. The DNA for the CDR3 is TGTGCCAGCAGCCAACCCGGACAGTACGAGCAGTACTTC. The chain is built from TRBV3-1 and TRBJ2-7, with a tentative D call TRBD1 (6 bases). The V end was cut by 2 bases, the J end by 4 bases, with 9 bases between. The CDR3 extends over 13 amino acids. Germline assignment: CDR1 LGHDT and CDR2 YNNKEL (reference sequence).

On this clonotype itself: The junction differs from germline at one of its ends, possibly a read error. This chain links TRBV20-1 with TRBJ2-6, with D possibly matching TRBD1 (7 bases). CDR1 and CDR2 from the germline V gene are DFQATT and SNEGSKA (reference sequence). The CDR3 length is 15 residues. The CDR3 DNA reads TGCAGTGCTAGAGAACAGGGGACTGGGGCCAACGTCCTGATTTTC. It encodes CSAREQGTGANVLIF.

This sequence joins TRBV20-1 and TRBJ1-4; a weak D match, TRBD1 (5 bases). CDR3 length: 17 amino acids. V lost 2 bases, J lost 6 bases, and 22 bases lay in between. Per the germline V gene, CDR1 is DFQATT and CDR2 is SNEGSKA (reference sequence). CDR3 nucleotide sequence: TGCAGTGCTAGAAAAGGGGCGGTGGGGGGAGGTGATGAAAAACTGTTTTTT. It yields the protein CSARKGAVGGGDEKLFF.